One and the same sample provided the 21 T cell receptor beta chains below, sequenced in a study of cytomegalovirus exposure and HLA in healthy donors. Primers: 60 Vbeta forward and 13 Jbeta reverse. The assay was immunoSEQ multiplex PCR, and TCRdb's table has in-frame clones only and misses some. The sample has about 150,000 clones; around 9% are singletons. Material: PBMCs. The origin of the receptors is a middle-aged woman in good health and CMV-seropositive.

This clone was observed a handful of times. The chain carries TRBV9 and TRBJ1-1; D might be TRBD1 (5 bases). V lost 0 bases, J lost 0 bases, and 12 bases lay in between. The CDR3 consists of 16 residues. In germline, CDR1 is SGDLS, CDR2 YYNGEE. CDR3 DNA sequence: TGTGCCAGCAGCGTAGACCCGGCGGGGGTGAACACTGAAGCTTTCTTT. This encodes CASSVDPAGVNTEAFF. Complete variable domain (other parts from reference TRBV9 and TRBJ1-1): DSGVTQTPKHLITATGQRVTLRCSPRSGDLSVYWYQQSLDQGLQFLIQYYNGEERAKGNILERFSAQQFPDLHSELNLSSLELGDSALYFCASSVDPAGVNTEAFFGQGTRLTVV.

The J gene is TRBJ2-5, the V gene TRBV7-9; 8 positions match TRBD1. The CDR3 is 14 amino acids. In germline, CDR1 is SEHNR, CDR2 FQNEAQ (reference sequence). Germline trimming cut 2 bases from V and 5 bases from J; bases unmatched to any gene: 4. The DNA of the CDR3 is TGTGCCAGCAGCTTAATGACAGGGGAGGAGACCCAGTACTTC. Its translation is CASSLMTGEETQYF.

V usage is TRBV29-1 and J usage is TRBJ2-3, with D possibly being TRBD2 (5 bases). With 3 bases removed from V and 3 bases from J, the gap between germline ends came to 10 bases. Germline CDR1 is SQVTM and CDR2 is ANQGSEA. The CDR3 loop spans 13 amino acids. CDR3 sequence: CSVEWQRTDTQYF. The CDR3 nucleotides read TGCAGCGTTGAGTGGCAGCGGACAGATACGCAGTATTTT.

This clone was found a few times. The chain has TRBV4-3 and TRBJ2-5; TRBD2 matches 7 bases. This CDR3 has 14 amino acids. The V segment lost 0 bases and the J segment 4 bases; nucleotides outside the gene matches: 2. In germline, CDR1 is LGHNA, CDR2 YSLEER. CDR3: CASSQDRLAETQYF. The CDR3, as DNA: TGCGCCAGCAGCCAAGACAGACTAGCAGAGACCCAGTACTTC.

The chain couples TRBV5-1 to TRBJ2-1; TRBD2 agrees at 9 bases. Germline V gene data show CDR1 as SGHRS and CDR2 as YFSETQ. Trimming removed 3 bases from V and 7 bases from J; junction bases left unmatched: 5. The CDR3 is 14 amino acids. DNA for the CDR3: TGCGCCAGCAGCTCCGCGGGGGGGACGAATGAGCAGTTCTTC. This codes for CASSSAGGTNEQFF.

In this sample, this clone turned up a few times. The chain employs TRBV14 and TRBJ2-5; 8 bases align to TRBD1. CDR1 and CDR2 (germline): SGHDN, FVKESK. V trimming: 4 bases; J trimming: 7 bases; junction bases outside the gene matches: 5. The CDR3 extends over 13 amino acids. The CDR3 region is CASSRDRLGTQYF. The CDR3 nucleotides are TGTGCCAGCAGCCGGGACAGGCTCGGGACCCAGTACTTC.

The chain has TRBV7-2 and TRBJ1-1; 7 bases fit TRBD1. The V gene end was trimmed by 5 bases and the J gene end by 4 bases; junction bases not matched to a gene: 16. Germline CDR1 is SGHTA and CDR2 is FQGNSA. This CDR3 has 17 amino acids. CDR3 sequence reads: CASSQPLFPGGLTEAFF. The CDR3 coding sequence is TGTGCCAGCAGCCAACCCCTATTTCCAGGGGGTCTCACTGAAGCTTTCTTT.

On this clone itself: The same CDR3 also results from other DNA sequences found in this sample. The CDR3 loop reads CASSLYQETQYF. The CDR3 DNA reads as TGTGCCAGCTCACTCTACCAAGAGACCCAGTACTTC. This chain links TRBV18 with TRBJ2-5; D gene uncertain. Per the germline V gene, CDR1 is KGHSH and CDR2 is LQKENI. There are 12 residues in the CDR3. V was pared by 4 bases and J by 0 bases, with 3 bases between.

The V and J genes are TRBV10-3 and TRBJ1-5; D unclear. Trimming left V 11 bases short and J 2 bases short, with 16 bases between. This CDR3 is built from 14 residues. CDR1 and CDR2 (germline): ENHRY, SYGVKD. The CDR3 reads CAVATRDGNQPQHF. The DNA for the CDR3 is TGTGCCGTAGCAACACGGGATGGCAATCAGCCCCAGCATTTT.

The CDR3 here is CASSSPEPGLPKPPDTQYF. CDR3 in DNA: TGTGCCAGCAGCTCACCTGAACCGGGACTCCCAAAACCCCCAGATACGCAGTATTTT. This chain connects TRBV2 to TRBJ2-3; TRBD2 might be the D (6 bases). Germline CDR1 reads SNHLY; CDR2 reads FYNNEI. Trimming removed 6 bases from V and 4 bases from J, with 29 bases in between. The CDR3 is made up of 19 amino acids.

The CDR3 loop reads CASSPGTSGVRETQYF. The CDR3 DNA reads as TGTGCCAGCAGCCCTGGGACTAGCGGGGTCCGGGAGACCCAGTACTTC. V and J are TRBV7-2 and TRBJ2-5, with 13 bases that match TRBD2. Germline trimming cut 5 bases from V and 5 bases from J; bases unmatched to any gene: 8. The length of the CDR3 is 16 residues. Germline V gene sequence: CDR1 SGHTA, CDR2 FQGNSA.

This clone was observed a few times. The genes are TRBV7-9 and TRBJ2-7, with D possibly being TRBD1 (5 bases). Trimming pared 5 bases from V and 4 bases from J, leaving 18 bases between. From germline, CDR1 is SEHNR and CDR2 FQNEAQ (reference sequence). The CDR3 totals 15 residues. DNA for the CDR3: TGTGCCAGCAGCCCCGGAAGAGACAGAACTTACGAGCAGTACTTC. Its translation is CASSPGRDRTYEQYF.

This clone was counted ten times or more. This specimen includes other DNA sequences encoding the same CDR3. This chain connects TRBV2 to TRBJ1-3; possibly TRBD1 for D (6 bases). With 3 bases removed from V and 0 bases from J, the gap between germline ends came to 6 bases. Germline values: CDR1 SNHLY, CDR2 FYNNEI. CDR3 length: 14 amino acids. In DNA, the CDR3 is TGTGCCAGCAGTGAGGGACACTCTGGAAACACCATATATTTT. It codes for CASSEGHSGNTIYF.

In regard to this clone: An end of the junction differs from the germline gene, which may be a read error. The J gene is TRBJ1-3, the V gene TRBV10-3; D ambiguous. Per germline, CDR1 ENHRY and CDR2 SYGVKD. The CDR3 sequence is 11 residues long. The CDR3 is CAAGEGPTPHF. The DNA for the CDR3 is TGTGCCGCCGGGGAAGGTCCCACACCCCATTTT.

V usage is TRBV4-1 and J usage is TRBJ1-1; 7 bases fit TRBD1. V lost 4 bases and J lost 3; bases outside the gene matches: 11. The CDR3 is 16 residues long. Germline-derived CDR1 and CDR2 are MGHRA and YSYEKL. CDR3 in amino acids: CASSRGQAVVDTEAFF. The DNA of the CDR3 is TGCGCCAGCAGCCGAGGACAGGCGGTTGTGGACACTGAAGCTTTCTTT.

The sample holds a few counts of this clone. V and J are TRBV29-1 and TRBJ1-1, with a possible D match to TRBD1 (6 bases). The CDR3 totals 11 residues. V was clipped by 4 bases and J by 6 bases, with 9 bases between them. In germline, CDR1 is SQVTM, CDR2 ANQGSEA. The CDR3 DNA reads TGCAGCGTTGTGGGGGGGCCTGAAGCTTTCTTT. It specifies CSVVGGPEAFF.

J is TRBJ1-4 and V is TRBV18; TRBD1 matches 12 bases. This CDR3 region has 16 residues. The germline V gene encodes CDR1 KGHSH and CDR2 LQKENI. Trimming removed 4 bases from V and 7 bases from J; junction bases left unmatched: 7. Here the CDR3 reads CASSRTGTGGFEKLFF. CDR3 sequence (DNA): TGTGCCAGCTCACGGACCGGGACAGGGGGCTTTGAAAAACTGTTTTTT.

The rearrangement joins TRBV7-2 to TRBJ2-2; D may be TRBD2 (6 bases). The germline V and J ends were trimmed by 5 bases and 4 bases, with 14 bases remaining between them. The CDR3 runs 15 residues. CDR1 and CDR2 from the germline V gene are SGHTA and FQGNSA. The CDR3 sequence is CASSLLTRGTGELFF. CDR3 nucleotides: TGTGCCAGCAGCCTCCTGACTAGAGGCACCGGGGAGCTGTTTTTT.

The chain employs TRBV5-1 and TRBJ1-2; 10 bases agree with TRBD1. With V trimmed by 3 bases and J by 8 bases, 4 bases remained unmatched. CDR1 and CDR2 from the germline V gene are SGHRS and YFSETQ. The CDR3 has 13 residues. The CDR3 loop is CASSSGTGVGYTF. The CDR3 region has the DNA TGCGCCAGCAGCTCCGGGACAGGGGTGGGCTACACCTTC.

This clone was counted a few times. The V gene is TRBV18, the J gene TRBJ2-1, with TRBD2 identical over 13 bases. The CDR3 has 19 amino acids. With V trimmed by 6 bases and J by 4 bases, 15 bases remained unmatched. Germline V lookup: CDR1 KGHSH, CDR2 LQKENI. The CDR3 DNA sequence: TGTGCCAGCTCCCGCCGGACTAGCGGGGGAGCAGAGAAATACAATGAGCAGTTCTTC. Protein sequence: CASSRRTSGGAEKYNEQFF.

V and J are TRBV19 and TRBJ2-5, with D tentatively TRBD2 (6 bases). CDR3 length: 13 residues. The germline V gene has CDR1 LNHDA and CDR2 SQIVND (reference sequence). Between the trimmed V and J ends, which lost 8 bases and 1 base, there was a span of 11 bases. CDR3 sequence: CASSLGLQETQYF. Written as DNA, the CDR3 is TGTGCCAGTTCCCTGGGACTCCAAGAGACCCAGTACTTC.